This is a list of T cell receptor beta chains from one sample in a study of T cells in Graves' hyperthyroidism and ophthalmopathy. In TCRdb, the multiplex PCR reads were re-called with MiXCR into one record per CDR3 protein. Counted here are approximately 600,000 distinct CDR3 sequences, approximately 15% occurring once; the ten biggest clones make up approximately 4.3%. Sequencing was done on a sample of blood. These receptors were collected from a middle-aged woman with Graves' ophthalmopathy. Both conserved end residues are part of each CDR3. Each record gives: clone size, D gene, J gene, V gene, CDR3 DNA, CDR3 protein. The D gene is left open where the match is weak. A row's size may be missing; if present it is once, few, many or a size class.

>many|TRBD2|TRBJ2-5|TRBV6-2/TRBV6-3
TGTGCCAGCACCCATAGCGGGGGGATGATAGAGACCCAGTACTTC
CASTHSGGMIETQYF
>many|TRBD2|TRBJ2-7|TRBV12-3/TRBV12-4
TGTGCCAGCAACTCGGGGGGTTCCTACGAGCAGTACTTC
CASNSGGSYEQYF
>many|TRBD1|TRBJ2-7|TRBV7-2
TGTGCCAGCAGCTCCCACAGGGGAAGCTCCTACGAGCAGTACTTC
CASSSHRGSSYEQYF
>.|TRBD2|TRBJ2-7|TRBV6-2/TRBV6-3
TGTGCCAGCAGTTATGTGGGACCGGGACTAGCGCGATCCCAAACCTACGAGCAGTACTTC
CASSYVGPGLARSQTYEQYF
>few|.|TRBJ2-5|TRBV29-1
TGCAGCGTTGAACCGCTCGAGGTGGGGGAAGAGACCCAGTACTTC
CSVEPLEVGEETQYF
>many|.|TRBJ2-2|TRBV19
TGTGCCAGTTTAATTTCGGGGTTCGCCGGGGAGCTGTTTTTT
CASLISGFAGELFF
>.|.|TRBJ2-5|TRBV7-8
TGTGCCAGCAGCTCCCCTTTCGGCAGGGAACAAGAGACCCAGTACTTC
CASSSPFGREQETQYF
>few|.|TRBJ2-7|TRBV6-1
TGTGCCAGTACCCGACAGGGACTCTACGAGCAGTACTTC
CASTRQGLYEQYF
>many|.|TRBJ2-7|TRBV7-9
TGTGCCAGCAGCTTAGGGACAGACGAGCAGTACTTC
CASSLGTDEQYF
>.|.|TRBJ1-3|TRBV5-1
TGCGCCAGCAGCTCCCCAGGGGCGCGAAACACCATATATTTT
CASSSPGARNTIYF
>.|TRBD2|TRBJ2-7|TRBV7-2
TGTGCCAGCAGCTCCCCCCGACTAGCTGTCTACGAGCAGTACTTC
CASSSPRLAVYEQYF
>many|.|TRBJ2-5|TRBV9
TGTGCCAGCAGCGTAGGCGGTTGGGAGGAGACCCAGTACTTC
CASSVGGWEETQYF
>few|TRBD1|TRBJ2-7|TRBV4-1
TGCGCCAGCAGCCAAGAAACGTACGAGAGACAGGGATCCTACGAGCAGTACTTC
CASSQETYERQGSYEQYF
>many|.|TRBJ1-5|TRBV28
TGTGCCAGCAGTCCCTATTTTGTCAGCAATCAGCCCCAGCATTTT
CASSPYFVSNQPQHF
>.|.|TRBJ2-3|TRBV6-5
TGTGCCAGCACCTCACTCGACACAGATACGCAGTATTTT
CASTSLDTDTQYF
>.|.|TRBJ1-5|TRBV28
TGTGCCAGCAGTTTCGGGGTTTCTTCGGGGAGGGGAACGGCCAATCAGCCCCAGCATTTT
CASSFGVSSGRGTANQPQHF
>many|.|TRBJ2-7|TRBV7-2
TGTGCCAGCAGCTTAGAGCCTAGTAGCTCCTACGAGCAGTACTTC
CASSLEPSSSYEQYF
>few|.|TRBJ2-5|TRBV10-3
TGTGCCATCAGTGAGGACCGCCAAGAGACCCAGTACTTC
CAISEDRQETQYF
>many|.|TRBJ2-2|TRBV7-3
TGTGCCAGCAGCCGTAGGACTGGGGGCGCGAACACCGGGGAGCTGTTTTTT
CASSRRTGGANTGELFF